This T cell receptor (beta chain) was captured by sequencing in a study of beta chain features in type 1 diabetes. Study observations and caveats: TCRB CDR3 length was moderately but significantly reduced in all four CD4+ subsets of Type 1 diabetes patients.

This clone appeared a few times. Its cognate antigen is unknown. Since all of the isolated RNA was reverse transcribed, expressed TCRB transcripts were what got sequenced. This table comes from immunoSEQ multiplex PCR, and its TCRdb copy is limited to in-frame clones, with some not included. The sample lists 250,000 or so clones; about 15% were seen once. This clonotype was obtained from a man between 25 and 39 years old with type 1 diabetes. Specimen: naive CD4+ T cells from blood.

The CDR3: CASSQDPRGTADHGGYEQYF. CDR3 nucleotides: TGCGCCAGCAGCCAAGACCCCCGGGGGACGGCCGACCACGGGGGCTACGAGCAGTACTTC. The chain combines TRBV4-1 with TRBJ2-7; D is perhaps TRBD2 (6 bases). The CDR3 runs to 20 residues. The germline V gene has CDR1 MGHRA and CDR2 YSYEKL. V dropped 0 bases and J dropped 3 bases, with 27 bases sitting between them.